The 27 T cell receptor beta chains reported below all come from one sample, sequenced in a study of OX40 agonist ivuxolimab in advanced cancers. The repertoire was sequenced with immunoSEQ multiplex PCR; TCRdb's copy has only in-frame clones and lacks some. Here the sample spans about 36,000 clones, 60% to 80% being singletons. Sequenced material: CD4+ or CD8+ T cells sorted from blood, taken in a trial of the OX40 agonist ivuxolimab. The source is an adult with an advanced solid tumor such as melanoma, head and neck, liver or kidney cancer.

The chain joins TRBV27 to TRBJ1-6, with D hard to call. V shed 6 bases and J shed 7 bases, with 13 bases lying between them. Germline CDR1 reads MNHEY; CDR2 reads SMNVEV (reference sequence). The CDR3 covers 14 residues. CDR3 region: CASSSHEVNSPLHF. In DNA form, the CDR3 reads TGTGCCAGCAGCTCCCATGAGGTCAATTCACCCCTCCACTTT.

The chain employs TRBV4-2 and TRBJ1-2, with unresolved D. Trimming pared 0 bases from V and 7 bases from J, leaving 12 bases between. CDR1 is LGHNA, CDR2 YNFKEQ, per germline. This CDR3 region has 14 residues. CDR3 region: CASSQEGPIGGYTF. DNA of the CDR3: TGTGCCAGCAGCCAAGAAGGCCCAATCGGTGGCTACACCTTC.

The chain links TRBV5-1 to TRBJ2-3; weak D call: TRBD1 (6 bases). This CDR3 is built from 14 residues. Trimming cost V 4 bases and J 2 bases, with 11 bases left between them. CDR1 is SGHRS, CDR2 YFSETQ, per germline. The DNA for the CDR3 is TGCGCCAGCAGCCTCCGACAGGACACAGATACGCAGTATTTT. This codes for CASSLRQDTDTQYF. Full variable domain (remainder filled in from reference TRBV5-1 and TRBJ2-3): KAGVTQTPRYLIKTRGQQVTLSCSPISGHRSVSWYQQTPGQGLQFLFEYFSETQRNKGNFPGRFSGRQFSNSRSEMNVSTLELGDSALYLCASSLRQDTDTQYFGPGTRLTVL.

The rearrangement joins TRBV30 to TRBJ2-7; the match to TRBD2 covers 11 bases. J gave up 4 bases and V 0 bases, and 5 bases lay outside the gene matches. Germline-derived CDR1 and CDR2 are GTSNPN and SVGIG (reference sequence). The CDR3 is 15 residues long. CDR3 protein: CAWSVPSGGRYEQYF. The CDR3 DNA reads as TGTGCCTGGAGTGTCCCTAGCGGGGGGCGTTACGAGCAGTACTTC.

In its sample, this clone was seen once. V usage is TRBV2 and J usage is TRBJ2-5; tentatively, D is TRBD1 (5 bases). Germline assignment: CDR1 SNHLY and CDR2 FYNNEI. The length of the CDR3 is 15 residues. Trimming stripped 4 bases from V and 2 bases from J, with 14 bases between. DNA for the CDR3: TGTGCCAGCAGTGCCAGACAGATACGTCAAGAGACCCAGTACTTC. Translation gives CASSARQIRQETQYF.

The rearrangement links TRBV6-1 to TRBJ1-1; TRBD1 agrees at 10 bases. The CDR3 runs to 15 residues. Trimming cost V 10 bases and J 5 bases; bases outside gene matches: 13. Germline V gives CDR1 MNHNS, CDR2 SASEGT. CDR3 nucleotides: TGTGCCACCAAGCCCCGTGGGACAGGGGTGACTGAAGCTTTCTTT. Its translation is CATKPRGTGVTEAFF.

CDR3: CASKLGQGNQPQHF. CDR3 DNA: TGTGCCAGTAAACTTGGACAGGGCAATCAGCCCCAGCATTTT. The rearrangement joins TRBV19 to TRBJ1-5; 7 bases line up with TRBD1. CDR1 LNHDA and CDR2 SQIVND come from the germline V gene (reference sequence). There are 14 residues in the CDR3. The junction had 5 bases not matched to a gene; V was cut back by 7 bases and J by 2 bases.

The gene calls are TRBV4-2 and TRBJ2-1; a possible D gene is TRBD1 (5 bases). Trimming removed 4 bases at V and 4 bases at J, with 8 bases between. From germline, CDR1 is LGHNA and CDR2 YNFKEQ. The CDR3 sequence is 13 residues long. CDR3 protein: CASSRGSYNEQFF. CDR3 nucleotides: TGTGCCAGCAGCCGGGGCTCTTACAATGAGCAGTTCTTC.

The chain uses TRBV5-1 and TRBJ1-2; TRBD1 matches 8 bases. Germline V gene sequence: CDR1 SGHRS, CDR2 YFSETQ. The junction had 10 bases not matched to a gene; V was cut back by 4 bases and J by 8 bases. CDR3 length: 14 amino acids. The CDR3: CASSADRALDGYTF. In DNA form, the CDR3 reads TGCGCCAGCAGCGCGGACAGGGCACTCGACGGCTACACCTTC.

V and J are TRBV11-2 and TRBJ2-1; 11 bases fit TRBD2. The V segment lost 5 bases and the J segment 5 bases; nucleotides outside the gene matches: 5. There are 15 residues in the CDR3. CDR1 and CDR2 from the germline V gene are SGHAT and FQNNGV. DNA of the CDR3: TGTGCCAGCAGCCGGCCGGGACTAGCGGACAATGAGCAGTTCTTC. This codes for CASSRPGLADNEQFF.

J is TRBJ2-7 and V is TRBV7-9; D gene unclear. V shed 1 base and J shed 4 bases, with 5 bases lying between them. Germline V lookup: CDR1 SEHNR, CDR2 FQNEAQ (reference sequence). CDR3 size: 12 residues. CDR3 bases: TGTGCCAGCAGCTTAGATCCATACGAGCAGTACGTC. Protein: CASSLDPYEQYV.

This rearrangement joins TRBV27 to TRBJ1-2, with D hard to call. In germline, CDR1 is MNHEY, CDR2 SMNVEV (reference sequence). The V end was cut by 0 bases, the J end by 3 bases, with 5 bases between. The length of the CDR3 is 13 residues. The CDR3 DNA is TGTGCCAGCAGTTTATCTTTAGACTATGGCTACACCTTC. Amino acids: CASSLSLDYGYTF.

This clone was counted a few times. This rearrangement joins TRBV14 to TRBJ2-5; D remains ambiguous. The germline V gene encodes CDR1 SGHDN and CDR2 FVKESK. The CDR3 runs to 14 residues. V was pared by 0 bases and J by 3 bases, with 8 bases between. CDR3 loop: CASSQDTYEETQYF. The CDR3 DNA is TGTGCCAGCAGCCAAGATACCTATGAAGAGACCCAGTACTTC.

The chain joins TRBV7-9 to TRBJ1-1; a weak D match, TRBD1 (5 bases). Deletions cut 2 bases from V and 1 base from J, with 5 bases between. This CDR3 is 13 amino acids long. The germline V gene encodes CDR1 SEHNR and CDR2 FQNEAQ (reference sequence). In DNA form, the CDR3 reads TGTGCCAGCAGCTTAACAGGGAACACTGAAGCTTTCTTT. Protein sequence: CASSLTGNTEAFF.

The chain links TRBV5-6 to TRBJ1-5; 7 bases are a match to TRBD1. After removal of 3 bases from V and 3 bases from J, the junction contained 3 bases not matched to a gene. Germline CDR1 SGHDT, CDR2 YYEEEE. CDR3 length: 14 residues. The CDR3 DNA reads as TGTGCCAGCAGCTCGGGACAGCACAATCAGCCCCAGCATTTT. Translated: CASSSGQHNQPQHF.

The chain employs TRBV4-1 and TRBJ2-1, with D possibly TRBD2 on 6 matching bases. Germline loops: CDR1 MGHRA, CDR2 YSYEKL. Trimming shortened V by 4 bases and J by 8 bases, and 21 bases separated the two germline ends. The CDR3 runs to 16 residues. CDR3 sequence: CASSPLGEANKDEQFF. The CDR3 nucleotides read TGCGCCAGCAGCCCTCTCGGGGAGGCGAATAAAGATGAGCAGTTCTTC.

This chain joins TRBV19 and TRBJ2-7, with TRBD1 matching 7 bases. Per the germline V gene, CDR1 is LNHDA and CDR2 is SQIVND (reference sequence). Trimming at V came to 4 bases and at J to 4 bases, leaving 4 bases not matched to a gene. CDR3 size: 13 residues. CDR3 sequence: CASSSFRGYEQYF. In DNA, the CDR3 is TGTGCCAGTAGTAGCTTCAGGGGGTACGAGCAGTACTTC. The variable domain in full, with the rest retrieved from reference TRBV19 and TRBJ2-7, is DGGITQSPKYLFRKEGQNVTLSCEQNLNHDAMYWYRQDPGQGLRLIYYSQIVNDFQKGDIAEGYSVSREKKESFPLTVTSAQKNPTAFYLCASSSFRGYEQYFGPGTRLTVT.

For the CDR3, the DNA is TGCGCCAGCAGCACTTGGACAGGGGGTCAATCACCCCTCCACTTT. Protein product: CASSTWTGGQSPLHF. The chain is built from TRBV5-1 and TRBJ1-6; 10 bases are shared with TRBD1. In germline, CDR1 is SGHRS, CDR2 YFSETQ. The CDR3 loop spans 15 amino acids. V shed 4 bases, J shed 10 bases, and the junction held 8 bases outside the gene matches.

The rearrangement uses TRBV19 and TRBJ2-4; no firm D call. The CDR3 is 15 residues long. CDR1 and CDR2 (germline): LNHDA, SQIVND (reference sequence). The V end lost 0 bases, the J end lost 1 base, and 7 bases lay between the germline ends. CDR3 DNA: TGTGCCAGTAGTATAGAAGGAACGGCCAAAAACATTCAGTACTTC. It translates to CASSIEGTAKNIQYF.

The chain combines TRBV4-1 with TRBJ2-6, with TRBD1 as a possible D gene (8 bases). CDR1 and CDR2 from the germline V gene are MGHRA and YSYEKL. V was trimmed by 4 bases and J by 1 base, leaving 20 bases between them. The CDR3 consists of 19 residues. The CDR3 sequence is CASSPEAGTGRSGANVLTF. The CDR3 DNA follows: TGCGCCAGCAGCCCAGAAGCGGGGACAGGCCGATCTGGGGCCAACGTCCTGACTTTC.

The chain uses TRBV29-1 and TRBJ2-7, with 7 bases identical to TRBD1. Germline V CDR1 and CDR2: SQVTM, ANQGSEA. There are 14 residues in the CDR3. The ends lost 5 bases at V and 4 bases at J; junction bases unmatched: 11. Written as DNA, the CDR3 is TGCAGCGTTTTCCTCCCGGGACAGAATTACGAGCAGTACTTC. Translated: CSVFLPGQNYEQYF.

CDR3 protein: CASSELPLYEQYV. The DNA of the CDR3 is TGTGCCAGCAGTGAACTGCCACTCTACGAGCAGTACGTC. The chain employs TRBV6-1 and TRBJ2-7; D is ambiguous. The CDR3 has 13 residues. Trimming stripped 2 bases from V and 3 bases from J, with 8 bases between. Germline CDR1 reads MNHNS; CDR2 reads SASEGT.

V and J are TRBV6-5 and TRBJ1-2, with D possibly TRBD1 on 6 matching bases. The CDR3 covers 16 residues. From germline, CDR1 is MNHEY and CDR2 SVGAGI. Trimming removed 2 bases from V and 3 bases from J, with 16 bases in between. CDR3 nucleotides: TGTGCCAGCAGTTACATCAGGACGGGGGGCGACTATGGCTACACCTTC. As protein: CASSYIRTGGDYGYTF.

V usage is TRBV7-9 and J usage is TRBJ1-3; 8 bases agree with TRBD1. The CDR3 is made up of 16 amino acids. The germline CDR1 and CDR2 sequences are SEHNR and FQNEAQ (reference sequence). After removal of 4 bases from V and 0 bases from J, the junction contained 5 bases not matched to a gene. This chain's CDR3 is CASSSDRVASGNTIYF. CDR3 nucleotides: TGTGCCAGCAGCTCGGACAGGGTGGCCTCTGGAAACACCATATATTTT.

This clone has a handful of counts. The V call is TRBV10-3, the J call TRBJ2-3; a weak D match, TRBD1 (6 bases). The V and J ends lost 3 bases and 4 bases respectively, with 17 bases between them. Germline CDR1 is ENHRY and CDR2 is SYGVKD. This CDR3 is 16 amino acids long. CDR3 in DNA: TGTGCCATCAGTGACCCTCTTACAGGGACGCCAGATACGCAGTATTTT. Translation gives CAISDPLTGTPDTQYF.

The chain joins TRBV10-3 to TRBJ2-5, with 9 bases aligning to TRBD2. V was clipped by 1 base and J by 5 bases; unmatched bases: 8. This CDR3 has 16 residues. CDR1 and CDR2 from the germline V gene are ENHRY and SYGVKD. For the CDR3, the DNA is TGTGCCATCAGTGAGTTTGGCGGGGGGGCCGATGAGACCCAGTACTTC. Its translation is CAISEFGGGADETQYF.

This clone appeared a few times. This chain links TRBV7-9 with TRBJ1-6, with a weak D call TRBD1 (5 bases). The V and J ends lost 5 bases and 7 bases respectively, with 21 bases between them. CDR1 is SEHNR, CDR2 FQNEAQ, per germline (reference sequence). The CDR3 has 17 amino acids. The CDR3 region is CASSPVGTNSLNSPLHF. CDR3 bases: TGTGCCAGCAGCCCAGTTGGGACGAACTCATTAAATTCACCCCTCCACTTT.